This TCR beta chain emerged from a study of blood T cells in healthy people across ages. Looking at the study overall: When template switching was applied, about one barcoded beta molecule was captured per two T cells.

A sample-barcoded 5' primer and a J-beta primer mix were used in a second PCR of roughly 6 to 12 cycles. A template-switch adaptor containing 12 random nucleotides labeled each cDNA molecule. TCRdb re-called the 5' RACE reads through MiXCR, storing one row per CDR3 protein. Of roughly 1.9 million distinct CDR3 sequences detected, approximately 40% appear once; the ten largest clones hold 20% to 25%. This CDR3 has 11 residues. Germline V gene sequence: CDR1 DFQATT, CDR2 SNEGSKA (reference sequence). V lost 3 bases, J lost 7 bases, and 4 bases lay in between. The authors extracted at least 5 micrograms of total RNA per sample.

Sequenced sample: blood. This receptor was taken from a human donor in good health. The chain recombines TRBV20-1 with TRBJ1-6; the D is unclear. As DNA, the CDR3 is TGCAGTGCTAGCCTCAATTCACCCCTCCACTTT. Its translation is CSASLNSPLHF.